This T cell receptor (beta chain) is drawn from a study of blood T cell repertoires in COVID-19. About the research overall: The origin of the acute and convalescent COVID-19 samples was the United States, Italy and Spain. T cells, B-cell-depleted T cells, or PBMCs supplied cDNA or gDNA.

During active infection, Seattle patients enrolled and were then monitored through disease. Per germline, CDR1 LGHNA and CDR2 YNFKEQ. V dropped 0 bases and J dropped 6; count of bases not matched to a gene: 5. The CDR3 length is 16 residues. As originally analysed: Researchers report that nucleated cell counts were estimated from reference gene primer amplification. Sequencing used immunoSEQ multiplex PCR; TCRdb keeps in-frame clones, though not all of them. The V and J calls and the clone size are those of that table, but D and trimming were determined from the DNA. The table records 250,000 to 400,000 clones, approximately 89% of them present only once.

The chain joins TRBV4-2 to TRBJ1-4, with TRBD1 matching over 9 bases. Material: peripheral blood. This sequence was found in a woman aged 25-40 years with COVID-19, enrolled during active disease. The CDR3: CASSQEIGQGHEKLFF. The CDR3 DNA reads as TGTGCCAGCAGCCAAGAAATAGGACAGGGGCATGAAAAACTGTTTTTT.